A single sample gave rise to the 17 T cell receptor beta chains below, sequenced in a study of control samples from healthy donors and cancer patients. This table comes from immunoSEQ multiplex PCR, and its TCRdb copy is limited to in-frame clones, with some not included. The profile covers about 150,000 clones, with around 88% appearing a single time and 1.5% to 2% taken by the ten largest. The specimen sequenced was blood. Receptors originate from a young man in good health.

The chain carries TRBV19 and TRBJ2-4; D perhaps matches TRBD1 (6 bases). Germline-derived CDR1 and CDR2 are LNHDA and SQIVND (reference sequence). With 5 bases removed from V and 3 bases from J, the gap between germline ends came to 23 bases. The length of the CDR3 is 18 residues. The CDR3 protein is CASSVGTGSPPLKNIQYF. The CDR3 nucleotides are TGTGCCAGTAGTGTTGGAACAGGGTCTCCCCCTCTCAAAAACATTCAGTACTTC.

The table lists this clone with a few counts. The rearrangement joins TRBV3-1 (or the pseudogene TRBV3-2) to TRBJ1-5, with a tentative D call TRBD1 (5 bases). Trimming removed 2 bases at V and 0 bases at J, with 14 bases between. From germline, CDR1 is LGHDT and CDR2 YNNKEL (reference sequence). This CDR3 has 17 amino acids. The CDR3 nucleotides read TGTGCCAGCAGCCAACCCACCAGGGTATATAGCAATCAGCCCCAGCATTTT. It yields the protein CASSQPTRVYSNQPQHF.

V usage is TRBV19 and J usage is TRBJ1-1; TRBD1 matches at 7 bases. The trim removed 3 bases at V and 3 bases at J, leaving 10 bases unmatched. This CDR3 is 16 amino acids long. Germline loops: CDR1 LNHDA, CDR2 SQIVND (reference sequence). CDR3 DNA sequence: TGTGCCAGTAGTATCGGATCAGGGGGGTTTTACACTGAAGCTTTCTTT. Its protein product is CASSIGSGGFYTEAFF.

The chain has TRBV11-2 and TRBJ1-4; D gene ambiguous. This CDR3 comprises 12 residues. Germline V CDR1 and CDR2: SGHAT, FQNNGV. Trimming stripped 3 bases from V and 5 bases from J, with 4 bases between. This CDR3 reads CASSFRNEKLFF. In DNA, the CDR3 is TGTGCCAGCAGCTTCAGGAATGAAAAACTGTTTTTT.

The chain employs TRBV9 and TRBJ1-1; 8 positions match TRBD1. The CDR3 length is 13 residues. CDR1 is SGDLS and CDR2 is YYNGEE in the germline V gene. Trimming cost V 5 bases and J 5 bases; bases outside gene matches: 5. The CDR3 nucleotides are TGTGCCAGCAGTCAGGGGGCGATGACTGAAGCTTTCTTT. The encoded protein is CASSQGAMTEAFF.

The chain links TRBV25-1 to TRBJ1-4; D perhaps matches TRBD1 (5 bases). The CDR3 totals 15 residues. Germline CDR1 is MGHDK and CDR2 is SYGVNS. Between the trimmed V and J ends, which lost 3 bases and 8 bases, there was a span of 16 bases. CDR3 coding DNA: TGTGCCAGCAGTGATACCGACAGCAGTCGGGAAAAACTGTTTTTT. Amino acids: CASSDTDSSREKLFF.

V is TRBV6-5 and J is TRBJ2-5; 7 bases match TRBD1. V gave up 6 bases and J gave up 9 bases; unmatched junction bases: 16. This CDR3 has 15 amino acids. Germline V gives CDR1 MNHEY, CDR2 SVGAGI. The DNA of the CDR3 is TGTGCCAGCAGCAAAGACAGGACCAGTCAGGGGGCCCAGTACTTC. It is translated as CASSKDRTSQGAQYF.

In this sample, this clone turned up a few times. The chain recombines TRBV18 with TRBJ2-2; D unresolved. The CDR3 spans 16 residues. Germline V gene sequence: CDR1 KGHSH, CDR2 LQKENI. The V gene lost 4 bases and the J gene lost 4 bases, with 16 bases spanning the gap. CDR3 sequence (DNA): TGTGCCAGCTCACGAGACAAGCCAGACTCCACCGGGGAGCTGTTTTTT. It specifies CASSRDKPDSTGELFF.

The V gene is TRBV10-2, the J gene TRBJ2-7, with D perhaps TRBD1 (5 bases). With 2 bases removed from V and 3 bases from J, the gap between germline ends came to 8 bases. CDR3 size: 13 residues. Germline V gene data show CDR1 as WSHSY and CDR2 as SAAADI. CDR3 DNA: TGCGCCAGCAGTGAGACGCAGGGCTACGAGCAGTACTTC. This codes for CASSETQGYEQYF.

This clone was seen just once. The chain is built from TRBV4-1 and TRBJ2-3; 8 nucleotides align to TRBD2. J lost 6 bases, V lost 1 base, and 6 bases had no gene match. The germline CDR1 and CDR2 sequences are MGHRA and YSYEKL. This CDR3 is built from 15 residues. CDR3 sequence (DNA): TGCGCCAGCAGCCAAGCGGGGGGGCTGGATGATACGCAGTATTTT. It codes for CASSQAGGLDDTQYF.

The rearrangement uses TRBV6-5 and TRBJ2-4, with 7 bases aligning to TRBD2. Per the germline V gene, CDR1 is MNHEY and CDR2 is SVGAGI. This CDR3 is built from 15 residues. V trimming: 4 bases; J trimming: 3 bases; junction bases outside the gene matches: 6. Here the CDR3 reads CASSWSERGKNIQYF. CDR3 DNA sequence: TGTGCCAGCAGTTGGTCGGAGCGGGGCAAAAACATTCAGTACTTC.

The rearrangement links TRBV11-1 to TRBJ2-1, with D maybe TRBD2 (6 bases). Germline loops: CDR1 SGHAT, CDR2 FQDESV (reference sequence). Trimming removed 6 bases at V and 8 bases at J, with 20 bases between. This CDR3 is built from 15 residues. Here the CDR3 reads CASRDPVAGRHEQFF. CDR3 DNA sequence: TGTGCCAGCAGGGACCCCGTGGCGGGGAGGCATGAGCAGTTCTTC.

V is TRBV7-2 and J is TRBJ1-1, with a weak D call TRBD1 (5 bases). CDR1 is SGHTA and CDR2 is FQGNSA in the germline V gene. The CDR3 covers 13 residues. V lost 0 bases, J lost 11 bases, and 13 bases lay in between. The chain's CDR3 is CASSLAGDLGAFF. The CDR3 nucleotides read TGTGCCAGCAGCTTAGCAGGGGACTTAGGGGCTTTCTTT. The full variable domain, in which reference TRBV7-2 and TRBJ1-1 provide the parts outside the CDR3, is GAGVSQSPSNKVTEKGKDVELRCDPISGHTALYWYRQSLGQGLEFLIYFQGNSAPDKSGLPSDRFSAERTGGSVSTLTIQRTQQEDSAVYLCASSLAGDLGAFFGQGTRLTVV.

This clone was counted only a few times. V gene TRBV15 combines with J gene TRBJ1-5; the match to TRBD1 covers 7 bases. V shed 5 bases and J 6 bases; nucleotides not matched to a gene: 10. Germline lookup yields CDR1 LNHNV and CDR2 YYDKDF (reference sequence). The CDR3 is made up of 15 amino acids. The CDR3 nucleotides read TGTGCCACCAGCCCCCGACAGGGTGGGGGTCAGCCCCAGCATTTT. Its translation: CATSPRQGGGQPQHF.

The CDR3, as DNA: TGTGCCACCAGCAGAGACCGGGGGTCTAATACGCAGTATTTT. It codes for CATSRDRGSNTQYF. The V call is TRBV15, the J call TRBJ2-3; the D gene is possibly TRBD2 (6 bases). The V end lost 0 bases, the J end lost 7 bases, and 11 bases lay between the germline ends. Germline V gene sequence: CDR1 LNHNV, CDR2 YYDKDF (reference sequence). The length of the CDR3 is 14 residues.

This chain uses TRBV9 with TRBJ2-3; D may be TRBD2 (6 bases). V lost 2 bases to trimming and J lost 3 bases, with 13 bases between them. Looked up from germline, CDR1 is SGDLS and CDR2 is YYNGEE. The CDR3 loop spans 15 amino acids. The CDR3 region has the DNA TGTGCCAGCAGCGTGGTGGGGACTGTTACAGATACGCAGTATTTT. Protein sequence: CASSVVGTVTDTQYF.

The gene calls are TRBV5-5 and TRBJ1-6; TRBD1 might be the D (5 bases). This CDR3 region has 15 residues. CDR1 and CDR2 from the germline V gene are SGHKS and YYEKEE (reference sequence). Trimming left V 4 bases short and J 6 bases short, with 14 bases between. The CDR3 protein is CASSRTRQSNSPLHF. The CDR3 DNA reads as TGTGCCAGCAGCAGGACCCGACAGAGTAATTCACCCCTCCACTTT.